One and the same sample provided the 14 T cell receptor beta chains below, sequenced in a study of metastatic and nonmetastatic thyroid tumors (dated by TCRdb to 2018 to 2021). The library was made by PCR. For sequencing, an Illumina HiSeq 4000 was employed. TCRdb redid the processing of the public reads, applying fastp at Q25 and MiXCR, and retained in-frame beta chains. The sample profile shows approximately 16,000 clones; 33% of them were found once. Clones ranked in the top ten supply roughly 13% of the sample. None of the patients had been given any treatment before thyroid surgery. Sequenced material: tumor tissue. The source of these receptors is a male donor with papillary thyroid cancer or a benign thyroid nodule (not recorded which). Some clones in this sample may be carry-over from other donors' samples.

The sample holds a few counts of this clone. The chain couples TRBV27 to TRBJ1-6, with D unresolved. The CDR3 has 13 amino acids. Germline CDR1 reads MNHEY; CDR2 reads SMNVEV (reference sequence). The V gene lost 6 bases and the J gene lost 8 bases, with 11 bases spanning the gap. The CDR3 bases are TGTGCCAGCAGCACGGAGGGAGATTCACCCCTCCACTTT. Amino acid sequence: CASSTEGDSPLHF.

Ten or more counts support this clone. V and J are TRBV13 and TRBJ2-1; D may be TRBD1 or TRBD2 (6 bases each). Germline V CDR1 and CDR2: PRHDT, FYEKMQ (reference sequence). V was trimmed by 1 base and J by 15 bases, leaving 19 bases between them. The CDR3 has 14 residues. Written as DNA, the CDR3 is TGTGCCAGCAGCTTAGATAGGGGGTCGGGGGTTGCGTTCTTC. Translated: CASSLDRGSGVAFF. The full variable domain, in which reference TRBV13 and TRBJ2-1 provide the parts outside the CDR3, is AAGVIQSPRHLIKEKRETATLKCYPIPRHDTVYWYQQGPGQDPQFLISFYEKMQSDKGSIPDRFSAQQFSDYHSELNMSSLELGDSALYFCASSLDRGSGVAFFGPGTRLTVL.

In its sample, this clone was seen many times. This chain joins TRBV20-1 and TRBJ2-1; 8 bases agree with TRBD2. Losses at the gene ends were 5 bases for V and 6 bases for J; bases not matched to a gene: 12. CDR3 length: 15 residues. CDR1 DFQATT and CDR2 SNEGSKA come from the germline V gene (reference sequence). The DNA for the CDR3 is TGCAGTGCTGAACCGAGCGGGAGTGAGTTCAATGAGCAGTTCTTC. This translates into CSAEPSGSEFNEQFF.

With respect to this clone: Mismatch with germline at one junction end may stem from a read error. The V call is TRBV9, the J call TRBJ1-2; D might be TRBD1 (6 bases). CDR3 size: 14 residues. Germline CDR1 and CDR2: SGDLS and YYNGEE. CDR3 sequence reads: CGSSTSGGWGGYTF. The CDR3 DNA reads TGTGGCAGCAGCACCTCTGGGGGCTGGGGTGGGTACACCTTC. Based on the CDR3 plus reference TRBV9 and TRBJ1-2, the full variable domain is DSGVTQTPKHLITATGQRVTLRCSPRSGDLSVYWYQQSLDQGLQFLIQYYNGEERAKGNILERFSAQQFPDLHSELNLSSLELGDSALYFCGSSTSGGWGGYTFGSGTRLTVV.

The sample holds a few counts of this clone. The rearrangement uses TRBV6-2 or TRBV6-3 and TRBJ1-1; D not certain. The CDR3 is made up of 13 amino acids. V was cut by 2 bases and J by 1 base, with 5 bases left in between. The germline gives CDR1 MNHEY, CDR2 SVGEGT. This chain's CDR3 is CASSYEANTEAFF. The DNA for the CDR3 is TGTGCCAGCAGTTACGAGGCGAACACTGAAGCTTTCTTT.

This clone was counted many times. Other DNA variants within this sample encode the same CDR3. This chain connects TRBV4-2 to TRBJ2-1, with 9 bases identical to TRBD2. The CDR3 has 16 amino acids. V gave up 0 bases and J gave up 10 bases; unmatched junction bases: 10. Germline CDR1 reads LGHNA; CDR2 reads YNFKEQ. Here the CDR3 reads CASSQERRGGAWEQFF. The CDR3 DNA sequence: TGTGCCAGCAGCCAAGAGAGGCGCGGGGGGGCGTGGGAGCAGTTCTTC.

In this sample, this clone turned up a few times. CDR3 coding DNA: TGTGCCAGCCTTAACCCCAGGGGGCGGGGCTATGGCTACACCTTC. Amino acids: CASLNPRGRGYGYTF. The rearrangement links TRBV2 to TRBJ1-2; 8 positions match TRBD1. This CDR3 is 15 amino acids long. V gave up 8 bases and J gave up 4 bases; unmatched junction bases: 12. Germline-derived CDR1 and CDR2 are SNHLY and FYNNEI.

This clone was seen a handful of times. The chain recombines TRBV6-2 or TRBV6-3 with TRBJ2-5, with TRBD2 matching over 15 bases. The germline V gene encodes CDR1 MNHEY and CDR2 SVGEGT. The CDR3 has 16 amino acids. The trim removed 0 bases at V and 5 bases at J, leaving 1 base unmatched. The CDR3 DNA reads TGTGCCAGCAGTTACTCTGGACTAGCGGGAGGGGAGACCCAGTACTTC. It codes for CASSYSGLAGGETQYF.

In its sample, this clone was seen many times. The CDR3 nucleotides are TGTGCCAGCAGCTTGGTGGGTTATAATTCACCCCTCCACTTT. It codes for CASSLVGYNSPLHF. The rearrangement links TRBV5-4 to TRBJ1-6; no definite D call. CDR3 length equals 14 residues. CDR1 is SGHNT, CDR2 YYREEE, per germline (reference sequence). V lost 0 bases and J 4 bases, leaving 5 bases between the germline ends.

This clone has only a few counts. This sequence joins TRBV27 and TRBJ1-2, with a tentative D call TRBD1 (6 bases). V was shortened by 6 bases and J by 4 bases, with 12 bases between the two germline ends. The CDR3 runs 13 residues. Germline V CDR1 and CDR2: MNHEY, SMNVEV (reference sequence). The CDR3 spells CASRIDRRYGYTF. CDR3 DNA sequence: TGTGCCAGCAGAATAGACAGGCGCTATGGCTACACCTTC.

The J gene is TRBJ2-7, the V gene TRBV30; D is perhaps TRBD1 (5 bases). V shed 3 bases and J shed 3 bases, with 9 bases lying between them. Germline V CDR1 and CDR2: GTSNPN, SVGIG (reference sequence). The CDR3 has 12 amino acids. The CDR3 nucleotides read TGTGCCTGGAGCGACAGCCACTACGAGCAGTACTTC. Its protein is CAWSDSHYEQYF.

Only one count was recorded for this clone. The chain carries TRBV20-1 and TRBJ2-7; 9 bases match TRBD2. J was trimmed by 5 bases and V by 2 bases; bases with no gene match: 16. CDR1 DFQATT and CDR2 SNEGSKA come from the germline V gene (reference sequence). The CDR3 spans 17 residues. CDR3 DNA: TGCAGTGCTAGATCACCATCTAGGGCTAGCGGGGACCACGAGCAGTACTTC. It specifies CSARSPSRASGDHEQYF.

Ten or more counts support this clone. The rearrangement joins TRBV3-1 to TRBJ1-2; 7 bases fit TRBD1. Per germline, CDR1 LGHDT and CDR2 YNNKEL (reference sequence). The CDR3 totals 15 residues. V trimming: 1 base; J trimming: 5 bases; junction bases outside the gene matches: 7. The CDR3 region is CASSQALGQTYGYTF. The CDR3 DNA reads TGTGCCAGCAGCCAAGCCCTGGGACAGACTTATGGCTACACCTTC.

This clone was observed many times. A much larger clone differs from this one at a single base, so this may be a read error. This sample includes further DNA sequences coding for the same CDR3. V usage is TRBV20-1 and J usage is TRBJ1-6; D gene unclear. V was cut by 3 bases and J by 8 bases, with 8 bases left in between. The CDR3 totals 12 residues. CDR1 and CDR2 from the germline V gene are DFQATT and SNEGSKA (reference sequence). The CDR3 DNA follows: TGCAGTGCTAGTTCCGGGCATTCACCCCTCCACTTT. Its protein is CSASSGHSPLHF.